This TCR beta chain was captured in a study of blood T cell repertoires in COVID-19 (dated by TCRdb to the early 2020s). Some background on the complete study: Samples covering the acute and convalescent phases of COVID-19 were provided by collaborators in the United States, Italy and Spain. The material from the prospective study consisted of cDNA or gDNA derived from T cells, B-cell-depleted T cells, or PBMCs. Deeply sampled blood TCRbeta repertoires from subjects exposed to, actively infected with, or recovered from COVID-19 were included in the dataset. The repertoires were released in a freely available public database intended as a resource for research on the immune response to SARS-CoV-2. The samples were drawn from two sources: the first 160 participants of the ongoing ImmuneRACE study, and about 1,300 subjects contributed by 6 global collaborators. The sample metadata nearly always contained a de-identified subject ID, COVID-19 status, age in years and sex. Where available, HLA class I and class II types were taken from metadata supplied by the sample provider and were not determined by assay-based typing.

Findings and caveats that apply to the study as a whole: The quantity of clinical and demographic metadata differed by source and by participant and was supplied without curation.

This clone occurred a few times. No antigen is known for it. There are no base qualities to consult, and no much larger clone falls within one base. TCRbeta CDR3 regions were amplified from genomic DNA using the immunoSEQ Assay, a bias-controlled multiplex PCR. The authors processed their data as follows. The number of nucleated cells in each sample was estimated by amplification of reference gene primers within the assay. To quantify the absolute abundance of each unique TCRbeta CDR3 rearrangement, sequence reads were collapsed and filtered. For each sample, productive Simpson clonality was calculated as the square root of Simpson's diversity index across productive rearrangements. Not all clones reach the TCRdb copy of this immuneACCESS table, which keeps in-frame sequences only. Checked studies attribute under half of the gap to unresolved V genes and leave the rest unexplained. V and J calls and clone size are those listed in that table; D and trimming were worked out from the DNA. The sample has about 140,000 clones on record, approximately 84% of them singletons. Jointly, the top ten make up roughly 9% of the sample.

Relative to germline, V is missing 3 bases and J is missing 4 bases, with 8 bases of the junction outside any gene match. Reading from cysteine to phenylalanine, the CDR3 counts 16 amino acids. Kept here is only the CDR3 DNA, which spans 48 bases and is read in frame from base 1. CDR1 KGHSH and CDR2 LQKENI are derived from the germline V gene. Collaborating institutions collected whole blood in K2EDTA tubes following their own protocols. For TCRbeta analysis, collaborator samples were shipped as frozen whole blood, as isolated PBMCs, or as DNA extracted from either sample type. This TCR was recovered from a woman aged 80 or over in a cohort sampled during active or convalescent COVID-19. The rearranged chain carries TRBV18 and TRBJ1-3; 8 middle bases align to TRBD1. The sample was peripheral blood. CDR3 reads: CASSPRRTGKGNTIYF. The nucleotide sequence reads as follows: TGTGCCAGCTCACCCCGACGGACAGGGAAGGGAAACACCATATATTTT.